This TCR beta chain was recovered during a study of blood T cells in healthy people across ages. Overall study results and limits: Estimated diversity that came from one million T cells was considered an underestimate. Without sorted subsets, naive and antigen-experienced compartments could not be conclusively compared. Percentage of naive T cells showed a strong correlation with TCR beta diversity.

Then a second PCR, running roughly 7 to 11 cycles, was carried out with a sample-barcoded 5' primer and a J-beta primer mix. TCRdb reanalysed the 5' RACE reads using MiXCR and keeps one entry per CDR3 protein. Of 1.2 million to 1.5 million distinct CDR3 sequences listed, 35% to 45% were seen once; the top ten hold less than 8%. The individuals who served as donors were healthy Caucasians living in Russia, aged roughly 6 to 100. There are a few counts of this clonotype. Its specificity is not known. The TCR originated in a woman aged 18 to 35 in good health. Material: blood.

Here the CDR3 DNA reads TGCAGCGGACTAGCGGGAGCCAATGAGCAGTTCTTC. It yields the protein CSGLAGANEQFF. This sequence joins TRBV20-1 and TRBJ2-1, with 13 bases identical to TRBD2. The CDR3 covers 12 residues. The germline V gene has CDR1 DFQATT and CDR2 SNEGSKA (reference sequence).